Below, one T cell receptor beta chain is given with its context. In the study's own analysis: Reference gene primers were amplified, and this amplification served to estimate nucleated cell counts. Sequenced by immunoSEQ multiplex PCR; TCRdb stores in-frame clones only, minus some. D and trimming were read from the DNA, whereas the V and J calls and clone size are those reported in that table. The data contain under 300,000 clones, about 87% of them singletons. Trimming took off 6 bases at V and 2 bases at J, with 9 bases between the two ends. The germline CDR1 and CDR2 sequences are SQVTM and ANQGSEA. CDR3 size: 12 residues. This sample is drawn from a study of blood T cell repertoires in COVID-19.

This receptor was taken from a woman between 70 and 85 years old with active or convalescent COVID-19. This chain connects TRBV29-1 to TRBJ2-3; maybe TRBD1 (6 bases). The sample consisted of peripheral blood. CDR3 sequence (DNA): TGCAGCGTCGGACAGTCCACAGATACGCAGTATTTT. Its protein product is CSVGQSTDTQYF.